The 24 T cell receptor beta chains below come from one sample, sequenced in a study of blood T cell repertoires in COVID-19. Method: immunoSEQ multiplex PCR; TCRdb's copy keeps in-frame clones and lacks some. The sample carries tens of thousands of clones, 70% to 80% recorded once. Sequenced input: peripheral blood. Receptors were obtained from a human donor in a cohort sampled during active COVID-19.

The chain employs TRBV2 and TRBJ2-1, with D possibly matching TRBD2 (6 bases). Germline lookup yields CDR1 SNHLY and CDR2 FYNNEI. V shed 4 bases and J shed 9 bases, with 19 bases lying between them. The CDR3 runs to 15 residues. The CDR3 nucleotides read TGTGCCAGCAGTGCTCAGGGACGAGCGGGTGGTGAGCAGTTCTTC. This gives the protein CASSAQGRAGGEQFF. Looking up the rest from reference TRBV2 and TRBJ2-1 gives the full variable domain: EPEVTQTPSHQVTQMGQEVILRCVPISNHLYFYWYRQILGQKVEFLVSFYNNEISEKSEIFDDQFSVERPDGSNFTLKIRSTKLEDSAMYFCASSAQGRAGGEQFFGPGTRLTVL.

The V and J genes are TRBV9 and TRBJ2-1; D gene unclear. The V gene's germline CDR1 is SGDLS and CDR2 YYNGEE. The CDR3 has 12 amino acids. V lost 0 bases to trimming and J lost 8 bases, with 6 bases between them. CDR3 nucleotides: TGTGCCAGCAGCGTAGACGGTGATGAGCAGTTCTTC. Residues: CASSVDGDEQFF.

The CDR3 nucleotides are TGTGCCAGCTCCACGGTGGGGGGGGACACAGATACGCAGTATTTT. It encodes CASSTVGGDTDTQYF. The rearrangement links TRBV5-5 to TRBJ2-3, with TRBD2 matching over 7 bases. There are 15 residues in the CDR3. Germline assignment: CDR1 SGHKS and CDR2 YYEKEE (reference sequence). V was clipped by 7 bases and J by 2 bases; unmatched bases: 10.

The chain recombines TRBV19 with TRBJ2-5; 7 bases fit TRBD2. The length of the CDR3 is 13 residues. Germline lookup yields CDR1 LNHDA and CDR2 SQIVND (reference sequence). Trimming took 5 bases from V and 5 from J; bases not matched to a gene: 5. The CDR3 region has the DNA TGTGCCAGTAGTCCTCGGCGGGGGGAGACCCAGTACTTC. Protein: CASSPRRGETQYF.

The V call is TRBV11-2, the J call TRBJ2-3, with D tentatively TRBD1 (6 bases). This CDR3 spans 19 amino acids. Per the germline V gene, CDR1 is SGHAT and CDR2 is FQNNGV. V lost 1 base and J 3 bases, leaving 23 bases between the germline ends. CDR3 protein: CASSLGGGSQGFRTDTQYF. The CDR3 DNA reads as TGTGCCAGCAGCTTAGGGGGTGGGAGTCAGGGGTTCCGGACAGATACGCAGTATTTT. Filled out from reference TRBV11-2 and TRBJ2-3, the complete variable domain reads EAGVAQSPRYKIIEKRQSVAFWCNPISGHATLYWYQQILGQGPKLLIQFQNNGVVDDSQLPKDRFSAERLKGVDSTLKIQPAKLEDSAVYLCASSLGGGSQGFRTDTQYFGPGTRLTVL.

The rearrangement links TRBV9 to TRBJ2-2, with TRBD1 identical over 8 bases. Germline V gene data show CDR1 as SGDLS and CDR2 as YYNGEE. Trimming took 0 bases from V and 6 from J; bases not matched to a gene: 7. This CDR3 region has 16 residues. DNA of the CDR3: TGTGCCAGCAGCGTAGTTGGGACAGGATTATCCGGGGAGCTGTTTTTT. Residues: CASSVVGTGLSGELFF.

The sample holds a few counts of this clone. The chain links TRBV7-7 to TRBJ2-7; tentatively, D is TRBD1 (5 bases). Germline V gene lookup returns CDR1 SSHAT and CDR2 FNYEAQ (reference sequence). The V gene lost 5 bases and the J gene lost 2 bases, with 13 bases spanning the gap. The CDR3 is 14 amino acids. CDR3 DNA sequence: TGTGCCAGCAGCCCCTCAGGGTTCCCCTACGAGCAGTACTTC. It codes for CASSPSGFPYEQYF.

The chain combines TRBV27 with TRBJ2-7; D perhaps matches TRBD1 (6 bases). From germline, CDR1 is MNHEY and CDR2 SMNVEV (reference sequence). The CDR3 spans 12 residues. V gave up 7 bases and J gave up 5 bases, with 12 bases separating them. This CDR3 reads CASTDRFNEQYF. DNA for the CDR3: TGTGCCAGCACCGACAGGTTTAACGAGCAGTACTTC.

V and J are TRBV6-6 and TRBJ1-3; D unclear. V was clipped by 5 bases and J by 0 bases, with 11 bases between them. Per germline, CDR1 MNHNY and CDR2 SVGAGI (reference sequence). This CDR3 region has 15 residues. The CDR3 DNA follows: TGTGCCAGCAGTACGGTCCAAAACTCTGGAAACACCATATATTTT. Translating gives CASSTVQNSGNTIYF.

CDR3 amino acids: CASSLAFGRDQPQHF. The DNA for the CDR3 is TGTGCCAGCAGCTTGGCCTTTGGGAGGGATCAGCCCCAGCATTTT. This rearrangement joins TRBV5-6 to TRBJ1-5, with no clear D. Germline V gene lookup returns CDR1 SGHDT and CDR2 YYEEEE. The CDR3 sequence is 15 residues long. Trimming removed 0 bases at V and 5 bases at J, with 12 bases between.

The chain is built from TRBV2 and TRBJ2-5; TRBD2 agrees at 8 bases. This CDR3 has 15 residues. V gave up 3 bases and J gave up 5 bases; unmatched junction bases: 8. The V gene's germline CDR1 is SNHLY and CDR2 FYNNEI. The CDR3 bases are TGTGCCAGCAGTGACCCTAGCGGGTCCTCCGAGACCCAGTACTTC. Its translation: CASSDPSGSSETQYF.

The chain recombines TRBV20-1 with TRBJ2-7; 10 positions match TRBD1. Germline values: CDR1 DFQATT, CDR2 SNEGSKA (reference sequence). The CDR3 has 15 amino acids. Trimming cost V 3 bases and J 3 bases; bases outside gene matches: 8. The CDR3, as DNA: TGCAGTGCTAGTCCCCCGGGACAGGGGCTCTACGAGCAGTACTTC. The encoded protein is CSASPPGQGLYEQYF.

The chain couples TRBV9 to TRBJ1-1; no clear D. The CDR3 has 13 amino acids. Germline values: CDR1 SGDLS, CDR2 YYNGEE. V lost 0 bases to trimming and J lost 8 bases, with 11 bases between them. CDR3 amino acids: CASSVDGWAEAFF. Here the CDR3 DNA reads TGTGCCAGCAGCGTAGACGGTTGGGCCGAAGCTTTCTTT.

In this sample, this clone turned up once. V usage is TRBV7-3 and J usage is TRBJ1-2; 10 bases line up with TRBD1. This CDR3 region has 16 residues. CDR1 and CDR2 (germline): SGHTA, FQGTGA. Trimming removed 1 base from V and 4 bases from J; junction bases left unmatched: 6. Here the CDR3 reads CASSLNGGTGAYGYTF. Here the CDR3 DNA reads TGTGCCAGCAGCTTAAATGGTGGGACAGGGGCCTATGGCTACACCTTC.

The chain couples TRBV3-1 (or the pseudogene TRBV3-2) to TRBJ2-3; D gene uncertain. This CDR3 comprises 16 residues. Germline values: CDR1 LGHDT, CDR2 YNNKEL (reference sequence). V lost 2 bases, J lost 4 bases, and 16 bases lay in between. The CDR3 region is CASSQKRGFTADTQYF. The CDR3 region has the DNA TGTGCCAGCAGCCAAAAAAGAGGCTTCACCGCAGATACGCAGTATTTT.

V and J are TRBV5-1 and TRBJ2-3, with 9 bases lining up with TRBD2. Germline assignment: CDR1 SGHRS and CDR2 YFSETQ. J was trimmed by 5 bases and V by 5 bases; bases with no gene match: 9. The CDR3 has 15 amino acids. CDR3 sequence (DNA): TGCGCCAGCAGACCTATAGCGGGGGCTCGAGATACGCAGTATTTT. This encodes CASRPIAGARDTQYF. Complete variable domain (other parts from reference TRBV5-1 and TRBJ2-3): KAGVTQTPRYLIKTRGQQVTLSCSPISGHRSVSWYQQTPGQGLQFLFEYFSETQRNKGNFPGRFSGRQFSNSRSEMNVSTLELGDSALYLCASRPIAGARDTQYFGPGTRLTVL.

The chain has TRBV19 and TRBJ1-1; unclear D gene. Looked up from germline, CDR1 is LNHDA and CDR2 is SQIVND (reference sequence). This CDR3 comprises 15 residues. Trimming removed 4 bases from V and 4 bases from J, with 16 bases in between. The CDR3 nucleotides are TGTGCCAGTAGTAGTGGCAGGATATTAGGCACTGAAGCTTTCTTT. It codes for CASSSGRILGTEAFF.

This clone was recorded only once. The chain has TRBV7-2 and TRBJ2-1; D remains ambiguous. This CDR3 region has 14 residues. CDR1 is SGHTA, CDR2 FQGNSA, per germline. V gave up 5 bases and J gave up 3 bases, with 11 bases separating them. For the CDR3, the DNA is TGTGCCAGCAGCGGCGGTCTGAACTACAATGAGCAGTTCTTC. It is translated as CASSGGLNYNEQFF.

This chain joins TRBV7-3 and TRBJ2-7, with 9 positions matching TRBD1. CDR3 length equals 15 residues. Germline lookup yields CDR1 SGHTA and CDR2 FQGTGA. With V trimmed by 2 bases and J by 0 bases, 2 bases remained unmatched. CDR3 region: CASSLGQGSSYEQYF. DNA for the CDR3: TGTGCCAGCAGCTTAGGACAGGGGTCCTCCTACGAGCAGTACTTC.

The rearrangement joins TRBV7-6 to TRBJ2-1; the D gene is possibly TRBD2 (5 bases). The V end lost 0 bases, the J end lost 0 bases, and 15 bases lay between the germline ends. Germline values: CDR1 SGHVS, CDR2 FNYEAQ. The CDR3 has 18 residues. This CDR3 reads CASSLASGGGSSYNEQFF. The CDR3 nucleotides are TGTGCCAGCAGCTTAGCGAGCGGAGGCGGAAGCTCCTACAATGAGCAGTTCTTC. The complete variable domain, with remaining parts taken from reference TRBV7-6 and TRBJ2-1, reads GAGVSQSPRYKVTKRGQDVALRCDPISGHVSLYWYRQALGQGPEFLTYFNYEAQQDKSGLPNDRFSAERPEGSISTLTIQRTEQRDSAMYRCASSLASGGGSSYNEQFFGPGTRLTVL.

V and J are TRBV28 and TRBJ1-2; TRBD1 might be the D (5 bases). Germline CDR1 and CDR2: MDHEN and SYDVKM. Trimming left V 3 bases short and J 1 base short, with 9 bases between. The CDR3 is 14 residues long. The CDR3, as DNA: TGTGCCAGCAGTTTTGACAGTCATAACTATGGCTACACCTTC. Its protein product is CASSFDSHNYGYTF.

This clone was detected a few times. CDR3 region: CASSQALRRTDTQYF. The CDR3 bases are TGTGCCAGCAGCCAAGCGTTGAGGCGCACAGATACGCAGTATTTT. The rearrangement joins TRBV4-2 to TRBJ2-3; unclear D gene. CDR3 length equals 15 residues. Germline V gene data show CDR1 as LGHNA and CDR2 as YNFKEQ. Trimming shortened V by 1 base and J by 1 base, and 9 bases separated the two germline ends.

This clone occurred a few times. The chain has TRBV2 and TRBJ1-2; the D gene is possibly TRBD1 (6 bases). Germline loops: CDR1 SNHLY, CDR2 FYNNEI. The CDR3 is made up of 12 amino acids. The V and J ends lost 5 bases and 5 bases respectively, with 9 bases between them. The CDR3: CASSSQGYGYTF. The DNA for the CDR3 is TGTGCCAGCAGTAGCCAGGGGTATGGCTACACCTTC.

This rearrangement joins TRBV5-1 to TRBJ2-5; a weak D match, TRBD2 (5 bases). Between the trimmed V and J ends, which lost 4 bases and 5 bases, there was a span of 12 bases. This CDR3 has 13 amino acids. CDR1 SGHRS and CDR2 YFSETQ come from the germline V gene. CDR3 sequence (DNA): TGCGCCAGCAGCGCCATGGGCGGGGAGACCCAGTACTTC. It translates to CASSAMGGETQYF.